These T cell receptor beta chains were read from a single sample in a study of blood T cells in healthy people across ages. TCRdb re-derived calls from the 5' RACE reads in MiXCR, one entry per CDR3 protein. Counted here are 2 million or so distinct CDR3 sequences, about 50% occurring once; the ten biggest clones make up 2.1%. The sample consisted of blood. The source is a middle-aged woman in good health. CDR3s include the opening cysteine and the closing phenylalanine or tryptophan. D genes are given only for firm matches. Clone size is shown for a subset of rows, as once, few, many or a class of expanded clone.

TRBV21-1,TRBJ2-5,few,-,CASSKAVALQETQYF,TGTGCCAGCAGCAAAGCGGTGGCTCTACAAGAGACCCAGTACTTC
TRBV6-1,TRBJ1-2,-,TRBD1,CASSGTGTGYGYTF,TGTGCCAGCAGTGGAACCGGGACAGGCTATGGCTACACCTTC
TRBV4-2,TRBJ1-5,few,-,CASSPVEGTDQPQHF,TGTGCCAGCAGCCCGGTAGAGGGAACTGATCAGCCCCAGCATTTT
TRBV10-3,TRBJ2-5,-,TRBD2,CAISEKGLAGETQYF,TGTGCCATCAGTGAGAAAGGATTAGCGGGAGAGACCCAGTACTTC
TRBV4-3,TRBJ1-2,-,-,CASTEAPGGYGYTF,TGCGCCAGCACCGAGGCCCCGGGGGGCTATGGCTACACCTTC
TRBV20-1,TRBJ1-5,-,-,CSARDIMGYQPQHF,TGCAGTGCTAGAGATATTATGGGGTATCAGCCCCAGCATTTT
TRBV7-9,TRBJ2-3,-,TRBD1,CASSLGRDRDLDTQYF,TGTGCCAGCAGCTTAGGCCGGGACAGAGACCTAGATACGCAGTATTTT
TRBV27,TRBJ2-7,-,-,CASSLRVDIYEQYF,TGTGCCAGCAGTTTGAGGGTCGACATCTACGAGCAGTACTTC
TRBV29-1,TRBJ2-7,few,-,CSVEASVGLSLYEQYF,TGCAGCGTTGAAGCTAGCGTAGGTTTGTCCCTCTACGAGCAGTACTTC
TRBV7-2,TRBJ1-1,-,-,CASSRLGGGIAEAFF,TGTGCCAGCAGCCGGCTCGGAGGGGGGATAGCTGAAGCTTTCTTT
TRBV12-3/TRBV12-4,TRBJ2-5,-,TRBD1,CASSLPGDRGRAETQYF,TGTGCCAGCAGTTTGCCAGGGGACAGGGGGCGAGCGGAGACCCAGTACTTC
TRBV12-3/TRBV12-4,TRBJ2-2,-,-,CASSLGAGRSITGELFF,TGTGCCAGCAGTTTAGGGGCAGGGCGGTCGATCACCGGGGAGCTGTTTTTT
TRBV7-2,TRBJ2-5,few,-,CASGRPGARETQYF,TGTGCCAGCGGACGTCCGGGAGCGCGGGAGACCCAGTACTTC
TRBV6-5,TRBJ2-5,few,TRBD2,CASSLTRSGGVKTQYF,TGTGCCAGCAGTTTAACCCGTAGCGGGGGGGTGAAGACCCAGTACTTC
TRBV4-1,TRBJ1-1,-,-,CASSQDWGAELGTEAFF,TGCGCCAGCAGCCAAGATTGGGGTGCCGAGTTGGGCACTGAAGCTTTCTTT
TRBV12-3/TRBV12-4,TRBJ1-6,-,TRBD1,CASSTGTADSLHF,TGTGCCAGCAGTACCGGGACAGCCGATTCCCTCCACTTT
TRBV6-6,TRBJ2-5,-,-,CASSMGRNNEQYF,TGTGCCAGCAGTATGGGACGGAACAATGAGCAGTACTTC
TRBV7-8,TRBJ2-5,few,TRBD2,CASSLVALAGQETQYF,TGTGCCAGCAGCTTAGTAGCTCTAGCGGGGCAAGAGACCCAGTACTTC
TRBV3-1,TRBJ2-7,-,TRBD2,CASSLSGRAVHEQYF,TGTGCCAGCAGCCTTAGCGGGAGGGCCGTCCACGAGCAGTACTTC
TRBV20-1,TRBJ1-5,-,-,CSARWGNQPQHF,TGCAGTGCTAGGTGGGGAAATCAGCCCCAGCATTTT
TRBV5-1,TRBJ2-5,-,-,CASSFPAGRLGETQYF,TGCGCCAGCAGCTTCCCCGCAGGGAGGTTAGGGGAGACCCAGTACTTC
TRBV6-2/TRBV6-3,TRBJ2-5,-,TRBD2,CASSSGLVSNEQYF,TGTGCCAGCAGTTCGGGACTAGTATCTAATGAGCAGTACTTC
TRBV29-1,TRBJ2-1,-,TRBD2,CSGNRPSGGAEVEQFF,TGCAGCGGTAACCGACCTAGCGGGGGGGCGGAAGTCGAGCAGTTCTTC
TRBV9,TRBJ2-3,once,TRBD1,CASSVKGTGGTDTQYF,TGTGCCAGCAGCGTGAAAGGGACAGGGGGTACAGATACGCAGTATTTT
TRBV6-5,TRBJ1-6,-,-,CASSYRQDGSPLHF,TGTGCCAGCAGTTACAGGCAGGATGGGTCACCCCTCCACTTT
TRBV20-1,TRBJ2-1,-,-,CSAKPGPSSYNEQFF,TGCAGTGCTAAACCGGGACCGAGCTCCTACAATGAGCAGTTCTTC
TRBV4-3,TRBJ2-1,-,TRBD2,CASSQSSGGAVNEQFF,TGCGCCAGCAGCCAAAGTAGCGGGGGGGCCGTGAATGAGCAGTTCTTC
TRBV2,TRBJ2-5,-,-,CASSEGRKQETQYF,TGTGCCAGCAGTGAAGGACGGAAACAAGAGACCCAGTACTTC
TRBV7-2,TRBJ2-3,-,-,CASSPVGGPTDTQYF,TGTGCCAGCAGCCCCGTAGGAGGACCCACAGATACGCAGTATTTT
TRBV7-9,TRBJ1-4,few,-,CASSSRQTNEKLFF,TGTGCCAGCAGCTCAAGACAGACGAATGAAAAACTGTTTTTT
TRBV9,TRBJ1-2,-,TRBD1,CASSAMVQGGYGYTF,TGTGCCAGCAGCGCCATGGTACAGGGGGGCTATGGCTACACCTTC
TRBV6-2/TRBV6-3,TRBJ1-5,once,TRBD1,CATTRDRGQPQHF,TGTGCCACCACCCGGGACAGGGGGCAGCCCCAGCATTTT
TRBV6-5,TRBJ1-6,few,TRBD1,CASSSGTASVNSPLHF,TGTGCCAGCAGTTCAGGGACAGCGAGCGTTAATTCACCCCTCCACTTT
TRBV14,TRBJ1-2,-,-,CASSQEGRGGYTF,TGTGCCAGCAGCCAAGAGGGGCGCGGTGGCTACACCTTC
TRBV29-1,TRBJ1-1,-,-,CSVPRGNTEAFF,TGCAGCGTCCCTCGGGGAAATACTGAAGCTTTCTTT
TRBV4-2,TRBJ1-2,few,-,CASSHPGTGDYGYTF,TGTGCCAGCAGCCACCCAGGGACGGGGGACTATGGCTACACCTTC
TRBV6-2/TRBV6-3,TRBJ2-1,-,TRBD2,CASRPTSGGDNEQFF,TGTGCCAGCAGGCCTACTAGCGGGGGGGACAATGAGCAGTTCTTC
TRBV18,TRBJ2-5,-,-,CASSPLRVAGETQYF,TGTGCCAGCTCACCTCTACGAGTGGCAGGAGAGACCCAGTACTTC
TRBV7-2,TRBJ2-3,-,TRBD2,CASSLAGTSGGRTDTQYF,TGTGCCAGCAGCTTAGCCGGGACTAGCGGGGGGAGAACAGATACGCAGTATTTT
TRBV29-1,TRBJ2-7,-,TRBD1,CSVRLGQSEYEQYF,TGCAGCGTTCGCCTGGGACAGTCCGAGTACGAGCAGTACTTC
TRBV10-3,TRBJ1-2,few,-,CAISVDRSYGYTF,TGTGCCATCAGTGTAGACAGAAGCTATGGCTACACCTTC
TRBV12-3/TRBV12-4,TRBJ2-1,-,TRBD1,CASSFLKIGGQGKDEQFF,TGTGCCAGCAGTTTCCTAAAAATTGGCGGACAGGGGAAGGATGAGCAGTTCTTC
TRBV20-1,TRBJ1-2,few,-,CSARADHYTF,TGCAGTGCCAGGGCGGACCACTACACCTTC
TRBV12-3/TRBV12-4,TRBJ2-1,-,-,CASSLLVGGEQFF,TGTGCCAGCAGTTTACTGGTGGGGGGTGAGCAGTTCTTC
TRBV4-3,TRBJ1-2,few,TRBD1,CASSQRGTGGGYTF,TGCGCCAGCAGCCAACGCGGGACAGGGGGAGGCTACACCTTC
TRBV3-1,TRBJ1-4,-,-,CASSQAYSPGEKLFF,TGTGCCAGCAGCCAAGCCTACAGTCCCGGTGAAAAACTGTTTTTT
TRBV28,TRBJ1-5,-,-,CASTSGGLGNQPQHF,TGTGCCAGCACCTCGGGGGGACTGGGCAATCAGCCCCAGCATTTT
TRBV14,TRBJ2-5,-,-,CASSQGVARETQYF,TGTGCCAGCAGCCAAGGGGTGGCAAGGGAGACCCAGTACTTC
TRBV2,TRBJ2-7,-,-,CASKKDGSYEQYF,TGTGCCAGCAAGAAGGACGGCTCCTACGAGCAGTACTTC
TRBV6-1,TRBJ2-7,-,-,CASRRMEGAYEQYF,TGTGCCAGCAGGAGAATGGAGGGGGCCTACGAGCAGTACTTC
TRBV20-1,TRBJ1-5,-,-,CSARASQQVNNQPQHF,TGCAGTGCTAGGGCATCCCAGCAGGTAAACAATCAGCCCCAGCATTTT
TRBV7-2,TRBJ2-1,-,TRBD1,CASSLRSDREQFF,TGTGCCAGCAGCTTAAGGAGCGACAGGGAACAGTTCTTC
TRBV9,TRBJ2-5,-,-,CASSVDPRGTSNEQYF,TGTGCCAGCAGCGTAGACCCCAGGGGCACTAGCAATGAGCAGTACTTC
TRBV7-2,TRBJ2-5,-,TRBD1,CASSSSLTGLETQYF,TGTGCCAGCAGCTCCAGTTTGACAGGGCTAGAGACCCAGTACTTC
TRBV3-1,TRBJ2-1,-,TRBD1,CASSPLQGAGEQFF,TGTGCCAGCAGCCCACTACAGGGGGCAGGAGAGCAGTTCTTC
TRBV5-1,TRBJ1-5,few,TRBD1,CASSRPLTTGESNQPQHF,TGCGCCAGCAGCCGACCCCTTACTACAGGGGAGAGCAATCAGCCCCAGCATTTT
TRBV29-1,TRBJ2-1,-,-,CSVEVFSAFEQFF,TGCAGCGTTGAAGTCTTTTCAGCATTCGAGCAGTTCTTC
TRBV9,TRBJ2-7,once,-,CASSALRAFYGQYF,TGTGCCAGCAGCGCCCTCCGGGCGTTTTACGGGCAGTACTTC
TRBV7-2,TRBJ2-7,-,TRBD2,CASSREDGGAYNEQYF,TGTGCCAGCAGCCGAGAGGACGGGGGGGCCTACAATGAGCAGTACTTC